This T cell receptor beta chain appears in the sequencing data of a study of T-cell memory formation after mild COVID-19. Study background: For the most part, TCR clusters were specific to one donor. Study conclusions and caveats: Contracting clones from day 15 to 85 showed balanced CD4/CD8; later expanders favored CD4+. Detection of some responders pre-infection suggested pre-existing cross-reactive memory T cells participated.

CDR1 is LGHDT, CDR2 YNNKEL, per germline (reference sequence). Trimming stripped 4 bases from V and 8 bases from J, with 15 bases between. This CDR3 spans 15 amino acids. TCRdb re-called the 5' RACE reads with MiXCR, one entry per CDR3 protein. The sample consists of hundreds of thousands of distinct CDR3 sequences, about a sixth of them appearing once. For this clonotype: The antigen is undetermined.

This clonotype was sampled from an adult woman who had mild COVID-19 (a few samples of this study predate the infection). Cell type and time point are not known. Sequenced material: PBMCs or a T cell subset sorted from them (not recorded which). The chain carries TRBV3-1 and TRBJ1-6; possibly TRBD1 for D (6 bases). The CDR3 sequence is CASSPRLEGDSPLHF. The CDR3 DNA sequence: TGTGCCAGCAGCCCTCGGTTGGAGGGGGATTCACCCCTCCACTTT. The full variable domain, in which reference TRBV3-1 and TRBJ1-6 provide the parts outside the CDR3, is DTAVSQTPKYLVTQMGNDKSIKCEQNLGHDTMYWYKQDSKKFLKIMFSYNNKELIINETVPNRFSPKSPDKAHLNLHINSLELGDSAVYFCASSPRLEGDSPLHFGNGTRLTVT.